The present T cell receptor (beta chain) was sequenced within a study of blood T cells in healthy people across ages. Looked up from germline, CDR1 is SGHRS and CDR2 is YFSETQ. The CDR3 length is 15 residues. A second roughly 7 to 12 cycle PCR used barcoded and J-beta primers. Each of the cDNA molecules was tagged by a template-switch adaptor with 12 random nucleotides. TCRdb passed the 5' RACE reads through MiXCR, listing each CDR3 protein once. The sample contains about 620,000 distinct CDR3 sequences, approximately 21% of which appear only once. Donation came from healthy Caucasian individuals in Russia who were aged roughly 6 to 95. Whenever a sample was processed, at least 6 million PBMCs were isolated. Whole-study findings and limits: Researchers deemed the diversity estimates from one million T cells underestimates.

Remarks on this clonotype: What it binds is not known.

The sequenced sample was blood. The V gene is TRBV5-1, the J gene TRBJ2-5, with 9 positions matching TRBD2. Near its end, the DNA agrees better with TRBJ2-7, so the J call may be wrong. The clonotype comes from a man between 65 and 79 years old in good health. The CDR3 region is CASSSSGISIYEQYF. The CDR3 DNA is TGCGCCAGCAGCTCTAGCGGGATAAGTATATACGAGCAGTACTTC.